Below, 15 T cell receptor beta chains from the same sample are listed, as sequenced in a study of cytomegalovirus exposure and HLA in healthy donors. The PCR used 60 Vbeta and 13 Jbeta primers. The data were produced by immunoSEQ multiplex PCR, yet TCRdb's version contains in-frame clones alone and is incomplete. The data show about 180,000 clones, around 80% seen once. What was sequenced was PBMCs. These receptors originate from a woman aged 30 to 39 in good health and CMV-seropositive.

The gene calls are TRBV30 and TRBJ1-1; maybe TRBD1 (6 bases). Trimming removed 8 bases from V and 1 base from J, with 8 bases in between. CDR3 length: 11 amino acids. CDR1 and CDR2 (germline): GTSNPN, SVGIG (reference sequence). CDR3 sequence: CAKDRNTEAFF. The CDR3 DNA reads TGTGCCAAGGACAGGAACACTGAAGCTTTCTTT.

The genes are TRBV27 and TRBJ2-3, with TRBD2 identical over 9 bases. The J segment lost 3 bases and the V segment lost 8 bases, leaving 6 bases of the junction unmatched. There are 14 residues in the CDR3. In germline, CDR1 is MNHEY, CDR2 SMNVEV (reference sequence). The CDR3 loop reads CASALAGATDTQYF. The CDR3 nucleotides are TGTGCCAGCGCGTTAGCGGGAGCAACAGATACGCAGTATTTT.

The chain links TRBV28 to TRBJ2-3, with unresolved D. The CDR3 has 13 residues. Germline V gene lookup returns CDR1 MDHEN and CDR2 SYDVKM. The ends were cut back, 3 bases at V and 2 bases at J, with 6 bases in the middle. The chain's CDR3 is CASSFSHTDTQYF. The CDR3 region has the DNA TGTGCCAGCAGTTTTTCCCACACAGATACGCAGTATTTT.

This clone was detected a few times. This chain joins TRBV30 and TRBJ1-2; the D is unclear. Trimming cost V 7 bases and J 3 bases, with 6 bases left between them. Germline V gene lookup returns CDR1 GTSNPN and CDR2 SVGIG (reference sequence). The CDR3 is 10 residues long. The CDR3 DNA reads as TGTGCCTCACAATACTATGGCTACACCTTC. Its translation is CASQYYGYTF.

This clone was seen more than once but under ten times. This chain joins TRBV5-1 and TRBJ2-5, with 7 positions matching TRBD1. Germline V gene data show CDR1 as SGHRS and CDR2 as YFSETQ. V lost 3 bases to trimming and J lost 3 bases; unmatched junction nucleotides: 5. The CDR3 has 14 amino acids. The CDR3 sequence is CASSSDRVKETQYF. The CDR3 DNA follows: TGCGCCAGCAGCTCCGACAGGGTAAAAGAGACCCAGTACTTC.

The genes are TRBV5-1 and TRBJ2-2; weak D call: TRBD1 (5 bases). CDR1 and CDR2 from the germline V gene are SGHRS and YFSETQ. V was shortened by 0 bases and J by 5 bases, with 11 bases between the two germline ends. This CDR3 spans 15 amino acids. The CDR3 reads CASSLVVGDTGELFF. CDR3 sequence (DNA): TGCGCCAGCAGCTTGGTGGTAGGGGATACCGGGGAGCTGTTTTTT.

The chain employs TRBV19 and TRBJ1-5; D possibly corresponds to TRBD1 (6 bases). Germline loops: CDR1 LNHDA, CDR2 SQIVND (reference sequence). This CDR3 comprises 14 residues. V shed 4 bases and J shed 1 base, with 8 bases lying between them. CDR3 DNA sequence: TGTGCCAGTAGTAAACAGGGAAGCAATCAGCCCCAGCATTTT. Translated: CASSKQGSNQPQHF.

The V gene is TRBV19, the J gene TRBJ2-1; a possible D gene is TRBD1 (6 bases). This CDR3 region has 16 residues. V was shortened by 7 bases and J by 4 bases, with 20 bases between the two germline ends. Germline assignment: CDR1 LNHDA and CDR2 SQIVND (reference sequence). DNA for the CDR3: TGTGCCAGTACCCCGGACAGTTCCACCCTATACAATGAGCAGTTCTTC. This gives the protein CASTPDSSTLYNEQFF.

The chain has TRBV4-1 and TRBJ2-7, with D possibly TRBD2 on 6 matching bases. This CDR3 has 16 residues. The V gene's germline CDR1 is MGHRA and CDR2 YSYEKL. The ends were cut back, 1 base at V and 2 bases at J, with 15 bases in the middle. CDR3 nucleotide sequence: TGCGCCAGCAGCCAAGTAGCGGTCCAGGGAACCTACGAGCAGTACTTC. Protein: CASSQVAVQGTYEQYF.

The chain recombines TRBV19 with TRBJ2-3; 7 nucleotides align to TRBD2. The junction had 4 bases not matched to a gene; V was cut back by 0 bases and J by 4 bases. The CDR3 is 15 residues long. CDR1 is LNHDA, CDR2 SQIVND, per germline (reference sequence). The CDR3 is CASSIDAGDADTQYF. The DNA for the CDR3 is TGTGCCAGTAGTATAGATGCGGGAGACGCAGATACGCAGTATTTT.

The chain recombines TRBV10-3 with TRBJ1-1; D remains unclear. From germline, CDR1 is ENHRY and CDR2 SYGVKD. CDR3 length: 13 residues. Trimming left V 3 bases short and J 1 base short, with 6 bases between. The CDR3 nucleotides read TGTGCCATCAGTGATGGCCGGAACACTGAAGCTTTCTTT. Its protein product is CAISDGRNTEAFF.

The J gene is TRBJ2-6, the V gene TRBV9; no clear D. V was shortened by 2 bases and J by 4 bases, with 7 bases between the two germline ends. CDR1 is SGDLS, CDR2 YYNGEE, per germline. The CDR3 covers 14 residues. CDR3 region: CASSVQAGANVLTF. Here the CDR3 DNA reads TGTGCCAGCAGCGTTCAAGCGGGGGCCAACGTCCTGACTTTC.

The rearrangement joins TRBV7-8 to TRBJ1-1; D uncertain. Per the germline V gene, CDR1 is SGHVS and CDR2 is FQNEAQ. The CDR3 runs to 15 residues. Trimming left V 2 bases short and J 5 bases short, with 15 bases between. CDR3 nucleotides: TGTGCCAGCAGCTTACTCCTGGCGTCGGGTACTGAAGCTTTCTTT. This gives the protein CASSLLLASGTEAFF.

In DNA, the CDR3 is TGTGCCAGCTCACCCCGACAGGGAAAGGACACTGAAGCTTTCTTT. Its translation: CASSPRQGKDTEAFF. This chain joins TRBV18 and TRBJ1-1; 7 positions agree with TRBD1. Unmatched junction bases numbered 7, after V lost 3 bases and J lost 3 bases. CDR3 size: 15 residues. Germline V gives CDR1 KGHSH, CDR2 LQKENI.

The gene calls are TRBV11-2 and TRBJ2-5; tentatively, D is TRBD2 (6 bases). CDR1 SGHAT and CDR2 FQNNGV come from the germline V gene. The V end lost 5 bases, the J end lost 5 bases, and 21 bases lay between the germline ends. This CDR3 spans 16 amino acids. The CDR3 DNA is TGTGCCAGCAGCCACCTGCGGGCGGGATCATCGGAGACCCAGTACTTC. Translating it yields CASSHLRAGSSETQYF.